This entry lists 10 T cell receptor beta chains sequenced from one sample in a study of tumor-infiltrating lymphocytes in primary liver carcinoma. RNA and DNA were co-extracted from around 20-30 mg of unsorted bulk tissue. The input was approximately 0.45 ug total RNA; TCR beta cDNA was made from it with a constant-region primer. Employing slightly modified ARM-PCR, three nested multiplex PCR rounds were run, and these gave rise to the TCR beta libraries. TRBV1-TRBV30 forward and Cbeta reverse primers drove the first two roughly 10-cycle rounds. TCRdb re-called the multiplex PCR reads with MiXCR, one entry per CDR3 protein. The sample gives about 23,000 distinct CDR3 sequences, about 74% of which show up once; about 32% is in the top ten. The sequencing input was liver tumor tissue from sampling region 5. As to subset: tumor region T5, tumor centre. These receptors were collected from a woman in her 30s with primary liver carcinoma and hepatitis B virus infection.

Worth noting for this clonotype: The germline gene is not matched at one end of the junction; a read error may be the cause. CDR3 nucleotide sequence: TGCGCCAGAAGCCAAGACGCGGGAAACTTCTACAATGAGCAGTTCTTC. Translated: CARSQDAGNFYNEQFF. This chain links TRBV4-3 with TRBJ2-1; perhaps TRBD2 as D (6 bases). CDR1 is LGHNA and CDR2 is YSLEER in the germline V gene. CDR3 size: 16 residues.

Regarding this clonotype: Germline and junction disagree at one end, which may indicate a read error. The J gene is TRBJ2-7, the V gene TRBV11-2, with 7 nucleotides matching TRBD2. Per germline, CDR1 SGHAT and CDR2 FQNNGV. This CDR3 has 13 residues. The CDR3 bases are TGTGCTAGCGTCCTGCCTAGCGGATACGAGCAGTGCTTC. It codes for CASVLPSGYEQCF.

A note on this clonotype: Germline and junction disagree at one end, which may indicate a read error. Written as DNA, the CDR3 is TGCGTCAGCAGCCAAAGTTGGGCGGGAGCCTCCGCAGATCCGCAGTGTTTT. Its translation is CVSSQSWAGASADPQCF. The chain is built from TRBV4-3 and TRBJ2-3, with 7 bases matching TRBD2. The CDR3 totals 17 residues. Per the germline V gene, CDR1 is LGHNA and CDR2 is YSLEER.

For this clonotype: One end of the junction fails to match germline, which may point to a read error. The genes are TRBV7-3 and TRBJ2-5; D may be TRBD2 (7 bases). This CDR3 has 15 amino acids. The germline gives CDR1 SGHTA, CDR2 FQGTGA. The DNA of the CDR3 is TGTGCCAGCAGCTCAACTAGGGGGGGTAAAGAGACCCAATACTTC. Amino acids: CASSSTRGGKETQYF.

This clonotype showed up just once. An end of the junction does not agree with germline; a read error may underlie this. CDR3 bases: TGTGCTATCAGTCCCTTAGCGGGAGCCCCAGATACGCGGTATTTT. Translated, it gives CAISPLAGAPDTRYF. J is TRBJ2-3 and V is TRBV6-1, with 9 bases lining up with TRBD2. Germline values: CDR1 MNHNS, CDR2 SASEGT. The CDR3 has 15 residues.

The table lists this clonotype with many counts. It is likely a read error, because the conserved phenylalanine at the end of the CDR3 is missing. This CDR3 reads CASSLGWNTEAFL. CDR3 coding DNA: TGTGCCAGCAGCTTGGGCTGGAACACTGAAGCTTTCCTT. This sequence joins TRBV7-2 and TRBJ1-1; D is unresolved. The CDR3 is 13 residues long. Germline V gene sequence: CDR1 SGHTA, CDR2 FQGNSA. Trimming cost V 3 bases and J 1 base, with 6 bases left between them.

This chain links TRBV29-1 with TRBJ1-2, with D maybe TRBD1 (6 bases). This CDR3 is 12 amino acids long. V was shortened by 8 bases and J by 10 bases, with 20 bases between the two germline ends. The germline V gene has CDR1 SQVTM and CDR2 ANQGSEA. Here the CDR3 reads CSIVPWGGDYTF. DNA of the CDR3: TGCAGCATTGTACCTTGGGGGGGCGACTACACCTTC.

Turning to this clonotype: Because it lacks the conserved phenylalanine or tryptophan at the end, this CDR3 is likely a read error. J is TRBJ2-2 and V is TRBV12-3 or TRBV12-4; D possibly matches TRBD1 or TRBD2 (6 bases each). The ends were cut back, 8 bases at V and 7 bases at J, with 20 bases in the middle. The CDR3 consists of 15 residues. The CDR3 nucleotides are TGTGCCAGCCGGGGGTGGGACACGAGCATCGGGGAGCTGTTTCTT. This codes for CASRGWDTSIGELFL.

On this clonotype itself: One end of the junction is discordant with germline, which a read error may explain. The CDR3 bases are TGTGCCAGCAGTGAAACCCTTCACCGGGGCGCCGCGAACACAGGGGAGCTGTTTTTT. It yields the protein CASSETLHRGAANTGELFF. The chain is built from TRBV6-1 and TRBJ2-2, with D possibly being TRBD1 or TRBD2 (5 bases each). This CDR3 spans 19 amino acids. The germline CDR1 and CDR2 sequences are MNHNS and SASEGT.

This clonotype was seen just once. Sequence at one end of the junction differs from germline and may be a read error. The DNA for the CDR3 is TGTGCCAGAGGCCGGACGCGACAGGGAAGGGGAGATACGCGGTATTTT. As protein: CARGRTRQGRGDTRYF. This rearrangement joins TRBV11-2 to TRBJ2-3; the match to TRBD1 covers 7 bases. The CDR3 consists of 16 residues. Per the germline V gene, CDR1 is SGHAT and CDR2 is FQNNGV.